This TCR beta chain was obtained from a study of CD8+ T cells in alopecia areata. Whole-study context: A 6-month off-drug phase came after tofacitinib, which had lasted 6 to 18 months. General study results and limits: Clonality exceeded that of normal scalp in lesional scalp, most notably in alopecia totalis/universalis.

A remark on this clone: Its antigen remains unknown.

The CDR3 is made up of 13 amino acids. The germline gives CDR1 SGHVS, CDR2 FQNEAQ. The ends were cut back, 5 bases at V and 8 bases at J, with 13 bases in the middle. RNA, once extracted, was reverse transcribed into cDNA for use as the sequencing template. Assay used: immunoSEQ multiplex PCR; TCRdb lists only in-frame clones, some missing. Counted here are about 220,000 clones, more than 45% occurring once; the ten biggest clones make up 1.6%. Treatment reported: oral pan-JAK inhibitor, 5-10 mg twice daily. This specimen was CD4+ T cells sorted from blood, taken at week 4, from a patient treated with tofacitinib. This receptor was taken from a human donor with alopecia areata. This chain joins TRBV7-8 and TRBJ2-1, with D perhaps matching TRBD1 (6 bases). Written as DNA, the CDR3 is TGTGCCAGCAGCCCCAGTAAGGGGGATGAGCAGTTCTTC. It encodes CASSPSKGDEQFF.